The clone carrying this T cell receptor beta chain was recorded at least ten times. The antigen is unknown. This sample is drawn from a study of spatial heterogeneity in lung cancer. The wider study: Raw reads showed each unique TCR and UMI combination turning up more than ten times on average. Study outcomes and limitations: Blood showed ubiquitous tumor TCRs more often at resection than at routine follow-up.

Unique molecular identifiers, one per molecule, were present on every TCR cDNA molecule. TCRdb analysed the 5' RACE reads with MiXCR anew, one entry per CDR3 protein. Seen here are 20,000 or so distinct CDR3 sequences, approximately 3.3% observed once, and the top ten hold roughly 26%. The time point here: sample taken at primary tumor resection. Whole RNA obtained from tumor, nontumor lung or frozen PBMC underwent sequencing without sorting. This CDR3 comprises 17 residues. V dropped 4 bases and J dropped 8; count of bases not matched to a gene: 17. The germline gives CDR1 SGDLS, CDR2 YYNGEE. The sequencing here drew on PBMCs, taken at surgery. The genes are TRBV9 and TRBJ1-4; 7 positions agree with TRBD1. This receptor was obtained from a female donor with early-stage non-small cell lung cancer. The CDR3 region has the DNA TGTGCCAGCAGCACTACCCCCTTTGACAGGGAGGGAGAAAAACTGTTTTTT. Translating gives CASSTTPFDREGEKLFF.